Listed below are T cell receptor beta chains from one sample, sequenced in a study of identical twins. TCRdb processed the 5' RACE reads anew with MiXCR; each CDR3 protein has one entry. The data contain approximately 1.8 million distinct CDR3 sequences, around a third of them seen just once; the ten biggest clones take up more than 0.25%. What was sequenced was cord blood. These receptors came from a newborn girl in good health. Both conserved end residues are part of each CDR3. A D gene is named only where the DNA matches it firmly. Not all rows give a size; the values are once, few, many and, for expanded clones, a class.

clone_size	v_call	j_call	d_call	cdr3_aa	cdr3_nt
few	TRBV27	TRBJ1-1	.	CASSSVGSTEAFF	TGTGCCAGCAGTTCCGTAGGGAGCACTGAAGCTTTCTTT
.	TRBV6-5	TRBJ1-1	.	CASTSRGSRAFF	TGTGCCAGCACCTCGAGGGGGTCGAGAGCTTTCTTT
.	TRBV5-6	TRBJ1-2	.	CASTGQLGYGYTF	TGTGCCAGCACAGGTCAGCTGGGATATGGCTACACCTTC
many	TRBV29-1	TRBJ2-1	TRBD2	CSVGAPNRGTSGGPYYNEQFF	TGCAGCGTTGGGGCCCCTAACAGGGGGACTAGCGGGGGGCCATACTACAATGAGCAGTTCTTC
few	TRBV21-1	TRBJ1-5	.	CASSKAVRGEMESGNQPQHF	TGTGCCAGCAGCAAAGCGGTGAGGGGCGAGATGGAGTCTGGCAATCAGCCCCAGCATTTT
few	TRBV10-3	TRBJ2-5	.	CAVGAGMGETQYF	TGTGCCGTCGGAGCAGGGATGGGAGAGACCCAGTACTTC
.	TRBV9	TRBJ2-3	TRBD2	CASSVVSGRAPTDTQYF	TGTGCCAGCAGCGTAGTTAGCGGGAGGGCCCCCACAGATACGCAGTATTTT
few	TRBV20-1	TRBJ2-1	.	CSARLLGNYNEQFF	TGCAGTGCTAGATTACTAGGGAACTACAATGAGCAGTTCTTC
.	TRBV20-1	TRBJ1-5	.	CSAMVSNQPQHF	TGCAGTGCTATGGTTAGCAATCAGCCCCAGCATTTT
few	TRBV20-1	TRBJ2-1	.	CSARGGVSSYNEQFF	TGCAGTGCTAGAGGGGGTGTAAGCTCCTACAATGAGCAGTTCTTC
.	TRBV27	TRBJ1-4	TRBD1	CASSFGRGAANEKLFF	TGTGCCAGCAGTTTCGGCAGGGGGGCAGCTAATGAAAAACTGTTTTTT
.	TRBV6-2/TRBV6-3	TRBJ2-2	TRBD1	CASIMPGTVTGELFF	TGTGCCAGCATTATGCCAGGGACAGTCACCGGGGAGCTGTTTTTT
few	TRBV5-1	TRBJ1-2	TRBD1	CASSWGQGANYGYTF	TGTGCCAGCAGTTGGGGACAGGGAGCTAACTATGGCTACACCTTC
few	TRBV25-1	TRBJ2-1	.	CASSDRHRDNEQFF	TGTGCCAGCAGTGACAGACACAGGGATAATGAGCAGTTCTTC
.	TRBV3-1	TRBJ2-1	TRBD2	CASSQEGLAGFYNEQFF	TGTGCCAGCAGCCAAGAGGGTCTAGCGGGGTTCTACAATGAGCAGTTCTTC
.	TRBV12-3/TRBV12-4	TRBJ2-4	.	CASSTVLAKNIQYF	TGTGCCAGCAGTACGGTCCTAGCCAAAAACATTCAGTACTTC
few	TRBV20-1	TRBJ2-7	TRBD2	CSARARLADYEQYF	TGCAGTGCTAGAGCTCGGCTAGCGGACTACGAGCAGTACTTC
.	TRBV4-2	TRBJ2-7	.	CASSQDGQGRTCNEQYF	TGTGCCAGCAGCCAAGATGGCCAGGGTAGGACCTGCAATGAGCAGTACTTC
few	TRBV2	TRBJ2-5	TRBD1	CASRSRTGQETQYF	TGTGCCAGCAGAAGTAGGACAGGCCAAGAGACCCAGTACTTC
few	TRBV6-5	TRBJ2-3	.	CASSYSFSTDTQYF	TGTGCCAGCAGTTACTCGTTTTCCACAGATACGCAGTATTTT
.	TRBV7-2	TRBJ2-1	.	CASSLVHYSRNERFF	TGTGCCAGCAGCTTAGTGCACTACTCCCGCAATGAGCGGTTCTTC
.	TRBV12-3/TRBV12-4	TRBJ2-5	.	CASSDSGESYF	TGTGCCAGCAGCGATAGCGGCGAATCGTACTTC
.	TRBV5-1	TRBJ2-3	TRBD2	CASSLAVGSGGTDTQYF	TGCGCCAGCAGCTTGGCGGTTGGTAGCGGGGGCACAGATACGCAGTATTTT
many	TRBV12-3/TRBV12-4	TRBJ2-7	.	CASSLETGREQYF	TGTGCCAGCAGTTTGGAGACAGGACGGGAGCAGTACTTC
.	TRBV5-1	TRBJ1-2	.	CASSPESDGYTF	TGCGCCAGCAGCCCCGAGTCCGATGGCTACACCTTC
.	TRBV20-1	TRBJ2-3	.	CRPAQNTDTQYF	TGCAGACCCGCCCAGAACACAGATACGCAGTATTTT